A single sample gave rise to the 5 T cell receptor beta chains below, sequenced in a study of CD8 T cells in Susac syndrome. RNA amounts of about 0.45 to 1 ug underwent reverse transcription with random hexamers. TCRdb fed the immunoSEQ multiplex PCR reads into MiXCR, producing one record per CDR3 protein. The sample includes about 80,000 distinct CDR3 sequences, about 94% of them seen just once. Sequencing used CD8+ T cells from PBMCs. The receptor set was obtained from a human donor in good health.

The gene calls are TRBV28 and TRBJ2-5; possible D gene TRBD1, 5 bases. V gave up 3 bases and J gave up 0 bases, with 11 bases separating them. The V gene's germline CDR1 is MDHEN and CDR2 SYDVKM. The CDR3 has 15 residues. The DNA of the CDR3 is TGTGCCAGCAGTTTCGCGTCAGGGTACCAAGAGACCCAGTACTTC. Its translation: CASSFASGYQETQYF.

The chain couples TRBV9 to TRBJ1-2; D not resolved. CDR3 length equals 17 residues. Per germline, CDR1 SGDLS and CDR2 YYNGEE. Trimming pared 3 bases from V and 5 bases from J, leaving 23 bases between. The CDR3 nucleotides read TGTGCCAGCAGCGGGGCCTCGGGAATATCGCGTCCATATGGCTACACCTTC. Translated: CASSGASGISRPYGYTF.

CDR3 amino acids: CASGLGYGYTF. For the CDR3, the DNA is TGTGCCAGCGGGCTCGGGTATGGCTACACCTTC. This chain uses TRBV12-3 or TRBV12-4 with TRBJ1-2; D is uncertain. The ends were cut back, 8 bases at V and 5 bases at J, with 9 bases in the middle. This CDR3 is built from 11 residues.

The chain couples TRBV29-1 to TRBJ2-3; 8 positions match TRBD2. Germline V lookup: CDR1 SQVTM, CDR2 ANQGSEA. The CDR3 spans 14 residues. V lost 3 bases and J lost 3; bases outside the gene matches: 5. CDR3 sequence (DNA): TGCAGCGTTGACAGAGCGGGAGAGACAGATACGCAGTATTTT. This codes for CSVDRAGETDTQYF.

This chain joins TRBV20-1 and TRBJ2-2; D not certain. Trimming cost V 0 bases and J 4 bases, with 9 bases left between them. CDR1 and CDR2 (germline): DFQATT, SNEGSKA (reference sequence). The CDR3 runs 14 residues. The CDR3 DNA is TGCAGTGCTAGAGACCCTTCGAGCACCGGGGAGCTGTTTTTT. As protein: CSARDPSSTGELFF.